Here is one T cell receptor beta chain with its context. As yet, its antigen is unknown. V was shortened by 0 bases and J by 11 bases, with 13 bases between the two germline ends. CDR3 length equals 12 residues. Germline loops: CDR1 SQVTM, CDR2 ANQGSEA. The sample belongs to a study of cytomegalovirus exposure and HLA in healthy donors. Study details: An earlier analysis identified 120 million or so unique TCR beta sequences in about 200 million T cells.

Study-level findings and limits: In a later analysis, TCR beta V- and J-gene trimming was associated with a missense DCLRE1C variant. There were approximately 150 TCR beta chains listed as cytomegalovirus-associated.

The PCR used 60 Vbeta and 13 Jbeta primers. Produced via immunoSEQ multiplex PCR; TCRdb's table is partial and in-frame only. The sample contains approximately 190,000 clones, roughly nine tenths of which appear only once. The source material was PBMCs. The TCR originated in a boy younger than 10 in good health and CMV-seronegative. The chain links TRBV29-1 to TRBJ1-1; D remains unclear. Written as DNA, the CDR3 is TGCAGCGTTGAAGATCATCCGGGGAGTGCTTTCTTT. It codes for CSVEDHPGSAFF.